This entry features one TCR beta chain sequence. The data derive from a study of blood T cell repertoires in COVID-19. Across the whole study: Sites in the United States, Italy and Spain provided acute and convalescent COVID-19 samples. The cDNA or gDNA used as material had been derived from T cells, B-cell-depleted T cells, or PBMCs.

In the study's own analysis: Amplification with reference gene primers provided the estimates of nucleated cell counts. The assay was immunoSEQ multiplex PCR, and TCRdb's table has in-frame clones only and misses some. V, J and clone size are those of that table, while D and trimming were read from the DNA. The sample holds tens of thousands of clones, 70% to 90% seen once. The CDR3 totals 16 residues. V shed 0 bases, J shed 7 bases, and the junction held 7 bases outside the gene matches. CDR1 is WNHNN and CDR2 is SYGVQD in the germline V gene (reference sequence). Sequencing was done on a sample of peripheral blood. The chain has TRBV10-1 and TRBJ2-1, with TRBD2 matching 9 bases. The source of this sequence is a woman aged 80 or over with active or convalescent COVID-19. The CDR3, as DNA: TGCGCCAGCAGTGAGTCGGGCGGGAGGGCCAGGAATGAGCAGTTCTTC. Translated: CASSESGGRARNEQFF.